This TCR beta chain was observed in a study of blood T cell repertoires in COVID-19. Looked up from germline, CDR1 is SGHNT and CDR2 is YYREEE (reference sequence). The V and J ends lost 0 bases and 3 bases respectively, with 9 bases between them. CDR3 length: 14 amino acids. This clone showed up just once. Study processing details: Estimated nucleated cell counts came from reference gene primer amplification. Clones were sequenced by immunoSEQ multiplex PCR, and TCRdb holds only the in-frame ones, with some missing. That table furnishes V, J and clone size, whereas the DNA furnished D and trimming. This table holds 90,000 to 100,000 clones, roughly 80% found once.

This TCR came from a woman over 75 with acute or convalescent COVID-19. The chain carries TRBV5-4 and TRBJ1-2, with unresolved D. The sequencing input was peripheral blood. The CDR3 loop is CASSLGGAHYGYTF. The CDR3 DNA reads as TGTGCCAGCAGCTTGGGCGGAGCCCACTATGGCTACACCTTC.